This record concerns one T cell receptor (beta chain) sequence. As yet, its antigen is unknown. These data belong to a study of cytomegalovirus exposure and HLA in healthy donors. Broader study findings: TRBV6-2, TRBV6-3 and some other V segments were excluded as indistinguishable. In an earlier analysis, most TCR beta V segments were productive about 87% or about 30% of the time. As confirmed in vitro, a few CMV-associated chains were specific for CMV antigens.

Trimming shortened V by 6 bases and J by 0 bases, and 14 bases separated the two germline ends. The CDR3 has 15 amino acids. Germline V gene data show CDR1 as SGHNT and CDR2 as YYREEE (reference sequence). Researchers ran the PCR with 60 Vbeta and 13 Jbeta primers. Produced via immunoSEQ multiplex PCR; TCRdb's table is partial and in-frame only. The repertoire includes 65,000 or so clones, 70% to 80% of them detected once, and approximately 3.4% sits in the top ten. Among the donors, all were healthy bone marrow donors. The source material was PBMCs. The origin of this receptor is a woman aged 40 to 50 in good health and CMV-seropositive. The chain couples TRBV5-4 to TRBJ2-3; weak D call: TRBD1 (5 bases). The CDR3 reads CASINQGISTDTQYF. The CDR3 coding sequence is TGTGCCAGCATCAACCAGGGTATTAGCACAGATACGCAGTATTTT.